This is a list of T cell receptor beta chains from one sample in a study of shared clonotypes between healthy human individuals. Clones were read by immunoSEQ multiplex PCR, and TCRdb kept only the in-frame ones, dropping some. This table holds nearly 750,000 clones, approximately 77% found once. The source material was memory CD4+ T cells sorted from blood. These receptors came from a woman aged 25-40 years in good health. Each CDR3 is given with its conserved first and last residue. D genes are given only for firm matches. Expanded clones get a size class; other rows say once, few or many, or leave the size out.

CDR3 DNA | CDR3 protein | J gene | V gene | D gene | clone size
TGTGCCAGCAGCAAAGCGGGGGCAACGGTCTACGAGCAGTACTTC | CASSKAGATVYEQYF | TRBJ2-7 | TRBV21-1 | - | -
TGTGCCAGCAGTTACTCTGGACTAGCGGGATACGAGCAGTACTTC | CASSYSGLAGYEQYF | TRBJ2-7 | TRBV6-6 | TRBD2 | once
TGTGCCAGCAGCGCCCGGATGGGGACAGGATCCTACGAGCAGTACTTC | CASSARMGTGSYEQYF | TRBJ2-7 | TRBV14 | TRBD1 | once
TGTGCCAGCAGCTTAGGGACAGGGTCCTTCGAGGAGCTGTTTTTT | CASSLGTGSFEELFF | TRBJ2-2 | TRBV11-3 | TRBD1 | once
TGTGCCAGCAGCTTAGCCAGCCATAAAGAGACCCAGTACTTC | CASSLASHKETQYF | TRBJ2-5 | TRBV7-7 | - | -
TGTGCCATTAGAAGGACAGGGACCTACGAGCAGTACTTC | CAIRRTGTYEQYF | TRBJ2-7 | TRBV19 | TRBD1 | -
TGTGCCAGCTCTCTAGACAGGGGTGGTTTCTACGAGCAGTACTTC | CASSLDRGGFYEQYF | TRBJ2-7 | TRBV18 | TRBD1 | -
TGTGCCAGCAGTACTAGACAGGGGGCCAGGGTCTCAGCCAAAAACATTCAGTACTTC | CASSTRQGARVSAKNIQYF | TRBJ2-4 | TRBV2 | TRBD1 | -
TGTGCCAGTTCACCGGGAGAGGCGGGAAGGTACGAGCAGTACTTC | CASSPGEAGRYEQYF | TRBJ2-7 | TRBV28 | - | -
TGTGCCAGCAGCAAAGAGGCGGGTCGGACTAAGCCGATTCAGAACTCCTACAATGAGCAGTTCTTC | CASSKEAGRTKPIQNSYNEQFF | TRBJ2-1 | TRBV21-1 | - | -
TGTGCCAGCAGCTTAGTGACGGGGCCCTACGAGCAGTACTTC | CASSLVTGPYEQYF | TRBJ2-7 | TRBV7-8 | - | -
TGCGCCAGCAGCCCCTGGACTAGCGGGAGTGGTTCCCCCTACGAGCAGTACTTC | CASSPWTSGSGSPYEQYF | TRBJ2-7 | TRBV5-1 | TRBD2 | -
TGTGCCAGCAGCCAGTCACCAGGGGGGTCCTACGAGCAGTACTTC | CASSQSPGGSYEQYF | TRBJ2-7 | TRBV14 | - | few
TGTGCCAGCAGCTTACTAGACCCCGACCAATCCTACGAGCAGTACTTC | CASSLLDPDQSYEQYF | TRBJ2-7 | TRBV13 | - | once
TGTGCCAGCAGTGCTATAGCGGGAGTCGGCAATGAGCAGTTCTTC | CASSAIAGVGNEQFF | TRBJ2-1 | TRBV6-1 | TRBD2 | -
TGTGCCAGTAGCTCGGGACAGGGGGACAATCAGCCCCAGCATTTT | CASSSGQGDNQPQHF | TRBJ1-5 | TRBV19 | TRBD1 | -
TGTGCCAGCAGTTTATACCTCCCGGGGACTAGCGGGGGGTACTACGAGCAGTACTTC | CASSLYLPGTSGGYYEQYF | TRBJ2-7 | TRBV28 | TRBD2 | -
TGCGCCAGCAGCTTGGGCGGGGTCCCCCAAGAGACCCAGTACTTC | CASSLGGVPQETQYF | TRBJ2-5 | TRBV5-1 | - | -
TGTGCCAGCAGTCCCGGGACTGTCTACGAGCAGTACTTC | CASSPGTVYEQYF | TRBJ2-7 | TRBV27 | - | -
TGTGCCAGCAGTCCCGAGGGACAGGGCCAGACGGAGCAGTACTTC | CASSPEGQGQTEQYF | TRBJ2-7 | TRBV2 | TRBD1 | many
TGTGCCAGCACCCAAAACGCGGAGGGACATGGCTACACCTTC | CASTQNAEGHGYTF | TRBJ1-2 | TRBV7-9 | - | -
TGCGCCAGCAGCCAATTCCCCTCACCGACAGGGAGGGATGAAAAACTGTTTTTT | CASSQFPSPTGRDEKLFF | TRBJ1-4 | TRBV4-1 | TRBD1 | -
TGTGCCAGCAGTTCTGCCGGCCGACTAGCGGGATACGAGCAGTTCTTC | CASSSAGRLAGYEQFF | TRBJ2-1 | TRBV27 | TRBD2 | -
TGTGCCAGCAGTTTATTGCCGGATACGAACACCGGGGAGCTGTTTTTT | CASSLLPDTNTGELFF | TRBJ2-2 | TRBV28 | - | -
TGTGCCAGCAGCCGTAAGACAGGGACACAAGAGACCCAGTACTTC | CASSRKTGTQETQYF | TRBJ2-5 | TRBV7-2 | TRBD1 | once
TGTGCCAGCAGCCCGGGACTAGCGGAGTACAATGAGCAGTTCTTC | CASSPGLAEYNEQFF | TRBJ2-1 | TRBV7-2 | TRBD2 | few